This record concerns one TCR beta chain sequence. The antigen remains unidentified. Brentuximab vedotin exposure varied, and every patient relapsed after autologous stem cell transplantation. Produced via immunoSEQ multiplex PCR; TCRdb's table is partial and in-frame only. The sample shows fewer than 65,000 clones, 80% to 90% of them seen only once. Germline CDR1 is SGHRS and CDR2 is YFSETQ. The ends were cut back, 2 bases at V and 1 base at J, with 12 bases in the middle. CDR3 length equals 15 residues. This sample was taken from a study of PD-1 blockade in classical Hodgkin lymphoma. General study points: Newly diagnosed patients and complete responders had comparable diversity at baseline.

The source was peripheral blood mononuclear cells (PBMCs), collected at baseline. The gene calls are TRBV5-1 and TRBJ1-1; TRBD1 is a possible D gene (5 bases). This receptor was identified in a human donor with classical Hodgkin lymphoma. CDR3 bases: TGCGCCAGCAGCTTATATCGCGGGGCGAACACTGAAGCTTTCTTT. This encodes CASSLYRGANTEAFF.